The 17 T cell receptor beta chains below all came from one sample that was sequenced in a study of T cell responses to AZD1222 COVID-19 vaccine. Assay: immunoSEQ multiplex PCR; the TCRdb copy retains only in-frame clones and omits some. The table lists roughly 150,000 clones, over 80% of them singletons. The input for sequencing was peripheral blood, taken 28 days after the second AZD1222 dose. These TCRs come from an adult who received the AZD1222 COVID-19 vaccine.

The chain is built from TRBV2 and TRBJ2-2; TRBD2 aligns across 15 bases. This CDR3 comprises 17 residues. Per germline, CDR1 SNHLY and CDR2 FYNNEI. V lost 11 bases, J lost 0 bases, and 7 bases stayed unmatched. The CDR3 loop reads CAGQGLAGGTNTGELFF. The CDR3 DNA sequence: TGTGCCGGCCAGGGACTAGCGGGAGGAACGAACACCGGGGAGCTGTTTTTT.

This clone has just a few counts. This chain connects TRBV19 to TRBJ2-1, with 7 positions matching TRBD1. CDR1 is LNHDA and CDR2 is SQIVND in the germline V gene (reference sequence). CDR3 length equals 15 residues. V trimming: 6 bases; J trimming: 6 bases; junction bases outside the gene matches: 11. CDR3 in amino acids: CASSSSGGPANEQFF. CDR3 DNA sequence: TGTGCCAGTAGCAGTTCAGGGGGTCCCGCCAATGAGCAGTTCTTC.

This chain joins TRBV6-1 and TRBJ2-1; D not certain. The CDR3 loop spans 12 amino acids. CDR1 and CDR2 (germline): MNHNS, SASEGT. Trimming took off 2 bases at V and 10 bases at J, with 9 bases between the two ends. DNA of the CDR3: TGTGCCAGCAGTGAAACAGTAAGGGAGCAGTTCTTC. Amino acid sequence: CASSETVREQFF.

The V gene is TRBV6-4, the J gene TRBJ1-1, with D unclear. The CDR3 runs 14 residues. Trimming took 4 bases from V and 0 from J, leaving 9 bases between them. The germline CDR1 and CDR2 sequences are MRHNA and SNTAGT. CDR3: CASSVGGMNTEAFF. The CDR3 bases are TGTGCCAGCAGTGTGGGAGGAATGAACACTGAAGCTTTCTTT.

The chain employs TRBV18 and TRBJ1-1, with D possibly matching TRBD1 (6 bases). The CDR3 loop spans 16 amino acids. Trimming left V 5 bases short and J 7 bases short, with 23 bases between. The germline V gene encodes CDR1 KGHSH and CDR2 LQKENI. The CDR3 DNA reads TGTGCCAGCTCAGACAACAGGGCCCCAAGGGGGAGTGAAGCTTTCTTT. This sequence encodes CASSDNRAPRGSEAFF. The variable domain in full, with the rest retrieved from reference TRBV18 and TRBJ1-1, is NAGVMQNPRHLVRRRGQEARLRCSPMKGHSHVYWYRQLPEEGLKFMVYLQKENIIDESGMPKERFSAEFPKEGPSILRIQQVVRGDSAAYFCASSDNRAPRGSEAFFGQGTRLTVV.

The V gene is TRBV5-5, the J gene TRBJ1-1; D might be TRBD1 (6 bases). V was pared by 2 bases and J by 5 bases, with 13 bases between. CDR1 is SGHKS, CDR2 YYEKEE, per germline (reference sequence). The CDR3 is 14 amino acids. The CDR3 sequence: CASSLIGGDTEAFF. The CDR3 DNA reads TGTGCCAGCAGCTTAATAGGGGGGGATACTGAAGCTTTCTTT.

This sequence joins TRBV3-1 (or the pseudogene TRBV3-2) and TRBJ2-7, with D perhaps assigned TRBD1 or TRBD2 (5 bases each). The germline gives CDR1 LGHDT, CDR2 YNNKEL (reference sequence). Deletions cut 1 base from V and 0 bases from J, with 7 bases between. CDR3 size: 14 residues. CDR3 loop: CASSQVGDSYEQYF. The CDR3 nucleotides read TGTGCCAGCAGCCAAGTGGGGGACTCCTACGAGCAGTACTTC.

CDR3 sequence: CATSDLQVYNEQFF. Here the CDR3 DNA reads TGTGCCACCAGTGATTTGCAAGTATACAATGAGCAGTTCTTC. V and J are TRBV24-1 and TRBJ2-1; D remains ambiguous. The V and J ends lost 0 bases and 4 bases respectively, with 6 bases between them. CDR3 length: 14 residues. Germline V lookup: CDR1 KGHDR, CDR2 SFDVKD.

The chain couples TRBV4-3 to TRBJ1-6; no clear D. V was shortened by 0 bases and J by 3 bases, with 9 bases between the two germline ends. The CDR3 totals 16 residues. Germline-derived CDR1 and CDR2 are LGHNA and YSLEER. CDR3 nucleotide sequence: TGCGCCAGCAGCCAAGAAGGTCGGGACTATAATTCACCCCTCCACTTT. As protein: CASSQEGRDYNSPLHF.

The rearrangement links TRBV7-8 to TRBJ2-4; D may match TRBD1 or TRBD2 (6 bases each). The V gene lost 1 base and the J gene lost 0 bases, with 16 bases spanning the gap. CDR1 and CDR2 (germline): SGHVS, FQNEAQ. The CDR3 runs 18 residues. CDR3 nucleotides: TGTGCCAGCAGCTTAGAGGGGGGAGTCATACTAGCCAAAAACATTCAGTACTTC. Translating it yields CASSLEGGVILAKNIQYF.

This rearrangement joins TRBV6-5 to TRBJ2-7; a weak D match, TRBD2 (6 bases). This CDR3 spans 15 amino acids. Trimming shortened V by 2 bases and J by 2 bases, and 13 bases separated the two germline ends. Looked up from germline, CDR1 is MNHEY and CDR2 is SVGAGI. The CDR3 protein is CASSYAGTQTYEQYF. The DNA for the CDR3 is TGTGCCAGCAGTTACGCCGGGACTCAGACCTACGAGCAGTACTTC.

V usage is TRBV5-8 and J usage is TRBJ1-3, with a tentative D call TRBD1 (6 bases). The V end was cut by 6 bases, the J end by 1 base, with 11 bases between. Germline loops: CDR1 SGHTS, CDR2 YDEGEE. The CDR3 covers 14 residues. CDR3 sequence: CASIRTGSGNTIYF. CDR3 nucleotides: TGTGCCAGCATCAGAACAGGGTCTGGAAACACCATATATTTT.

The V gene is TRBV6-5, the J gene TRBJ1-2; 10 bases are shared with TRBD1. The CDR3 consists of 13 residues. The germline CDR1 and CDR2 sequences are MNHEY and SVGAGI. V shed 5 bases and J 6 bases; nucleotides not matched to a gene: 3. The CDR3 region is CASSQGTGDGYTF. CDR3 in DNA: TGTGCCAGCAGTCAGGGGACAGGGGATGGCTACACCTTC.

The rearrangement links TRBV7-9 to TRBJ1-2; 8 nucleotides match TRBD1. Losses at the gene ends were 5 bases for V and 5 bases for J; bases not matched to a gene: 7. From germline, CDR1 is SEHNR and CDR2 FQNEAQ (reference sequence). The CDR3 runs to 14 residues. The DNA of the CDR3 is TGTGCCAGCAGCCGCGGACAGGGCGATTATGGCTACACCTTC. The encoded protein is CASSRGQGDYGYTF.

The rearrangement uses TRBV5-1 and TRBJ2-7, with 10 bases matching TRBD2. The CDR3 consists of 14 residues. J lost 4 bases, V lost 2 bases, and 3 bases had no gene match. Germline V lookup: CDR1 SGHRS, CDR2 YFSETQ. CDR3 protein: CASSLGAGGYEQYF. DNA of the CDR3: TGCGCCAGCAGCTTAGGAGCGGGAGGGTACGAGCAGTACTTC.

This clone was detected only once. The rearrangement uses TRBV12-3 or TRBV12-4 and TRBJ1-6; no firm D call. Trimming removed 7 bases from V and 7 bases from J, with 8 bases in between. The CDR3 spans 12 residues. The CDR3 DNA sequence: TGTGCCAGCACCTCGGGCAATTCACCCCTCCACTTT. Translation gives CASTSGNSPLHF.

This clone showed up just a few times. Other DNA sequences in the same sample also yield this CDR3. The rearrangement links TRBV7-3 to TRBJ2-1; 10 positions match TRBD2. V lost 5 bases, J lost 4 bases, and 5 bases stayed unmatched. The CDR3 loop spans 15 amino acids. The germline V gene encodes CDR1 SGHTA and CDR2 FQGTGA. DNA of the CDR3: TGTGCCAGCAGCCCCGGGACTAGCGAGTACAATGAGCAGTTCTTC. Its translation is CASSPGTSEYNEQFF.